This T cell receptor beta chain was sequenced in a study of post-analysis software for immune sequencing data. At the level of the study: Relapsing-remitting, secondary progressive and progressive-relapsing forms of multiple sclerosis all featured among disease courses. Study outcomes and limitations: Included in a set of several TRBV segments more frequent in patients than controls were TRBV5-6, TRBV5-1 and TRBV20-1. Co-batched samples clustered tightly together by F measure. Patients with multiple sclerosis recorded significantly lower normalized Chao1 diversity than controls, the study found.

This clonotype was counted a few times. Its antigen is not identified. The TCR beta cDNA libraries contained unique molecular identifiers. T cells numbering about 0.9 to 10 million yielded cDNA molecules that totaled roughly 500,000. TCRdb redid the calling of the PCR reads with MiXCR, one entry per CDR3 protein. The table lists 700,000 to 900,000 distinct CDR3 sequences, 46% of them singletons. V shed 5 bases and J shed 6 bases, with 23 bases lying between them. Per germline, CDR1 SGHTA and CDR2 FQGNSA. The CDR3 has 17 residues. This TCR came from a girl aged 10-17 years with multiple sclerosis. The chain employs TRBV7-2 and TRBJ2-1; D call uncertain. Sequenced input: blood. The CDR3 spells CASSLIERGSPINEQFF. In DNA form, the CDR3 reads TGTGCCAGCAGCCTCATTGAGCGAGGTTCCCCCATCAATGAGCAGTTCTTC.